This entry lists 14 T cell receptor beta chains sequenced from one sample in a study of metastatic and nonmetastatic thyroid tumors. Every patient underwent thyroid surgery untreated. TCRdb re-processed the PCR reads through MiXCR. The sample includes around 17,000 clones, around 23% seen only once; the top ten take approximately 15%. What was sequenced was adjacent normal tissue. The receptors derive from a female donor with papillary thyroid cancer or a benign thyroid nodule (not recorded which). Some clones in this sample may be carry-over from other donors' samples.

The chain joins TRBV6-1 to TRBJ2-7; D gene unclear. CDR1 is MNHNS, CDR2 SASEGT, per germline. CDR3 length: 13 amino acids. Deletions cut 6 bases from V and 4 bases from J, with 13 bases between. The CDR3 here is CASRSGPRYEQYF. The CDR3 DNA reads TGTGCCAGCAGATCCGGGCCACGGTACGAGCAGTACTTC.

The chain has TRBV6-1 and TRBJ1-2, with TRBD1 identical over 8 bases. V lost 4 bases to trimming and J lost 7 bases; unmatched junction nucleotides: 20. The germline gives CDR1 MNHNS, CDR2 SASEGT. The CDR3 runs 18 residues. The CDR3 sequence is CASSGQGTSASWGGGYTF. Here the CDR3 DNA reads TGTGCCAGCAGTGGACAGGGGACGTCCGCGTCTTGGGGTGGTGGCTACACCTTC.

This clone was seen a handful of times. The rearrangement uses TRBV27 and TRBJ1-6; D uncertain. Germline-derived CDR1 and CDR2 are MNHEY and SMNVEV (reference sequence). This CDR3 contains 15 residues. The V and J ends lost 2 bases and 6 bases respectively, with 11 bases between them. DNA of the CDR3: TGTGCCAGCAGTTTAGAGGCAGCTTTTAATTCACCCCTCCACTTT. This codes for CASSLEAAFNSPLHF.

This clone was observed at least ten times. CDR3 DNA: TGCGCCAGCAGCCAAGATACTCGAACAGAGACCCAGTACTTC. This sequence encodes CASSQDTRTETQYF. The chain combines TRBV4-3 with TRBJ2-5; D unclear. Between the trimmed V and J ends, which lost 0 bases and 4 bases, there was a span of 9 bases. Germline values: CDR1 LGHNA, CDR2 YSLEER. This CDR3 has 14 amino acids.

This chain links TRBV20-1 with TRBJ2-4, with D perhaps assigned TRBD1 or TRBD2 (5 bases each). The CDR3 runs to 13 residues. CDR1 is DFQATT and CDR2 is SNEGSKA in the germline V gene (reference sequence). V was clipped by 8 bases and J by 3 bases, with 14 bases between them. CDR3 sequence: CSQAGTDKNIQYF. The CDR3 region has the DNA TGCAGTCAAGCCGGGACGGACAAAAACATTCAGTACTTC.

This clone was seen only a few times. V usage is TRBV30 and J usage is TRBJ1-3; unclear D gene. This CDR3 is 13 amino acids long. The V gene's germline CDR1 is GTSNPN and CDR2 SVGIG (reference sequence). V gave up 4 bases and J gave up 4 bases, with 11 bases separating them. CDR3 sequence: CAWNTVVGNTIYF. CDR3 in DNA: TGTGCCTGGAACACAGTGGTGGGAAACACCATATATTTT.

This chain links TRBV9 with TRBJ1-3; 7 bases match TRBD1. Germline V gives CDR1 SGDLS, CDR2 YYNGEE. Losses at the gene ends were 3 bases for V and 1 base for J; bases not matched to a gene: 7. This CDR3 comprises 16 residues. The CDR3 nucleotides are TGTGCCAGCAGCGCCGAGGGGGCACGGTCTGGAAACACCATATATTTT. It encodes CASSAEGARSGNTIYF.

This clone was observed a few times. V gene TRBV6-1 combines with J gene TRBJ2-1; TRBD2 agrees at 11 bases. Trimming cost V 0 bases and J 6 bases; bases outside gene matches: 4. Germline V lookup: CDR1 MNHNS, CDR2 SASEGT. There are 16 residues in the CDR3. The CDR3 loop is CASSEALAGAGNEQFF. CDR3 DNA: TGTGCCAGCAGTGAAGCACTAGCGGGAGCTGGCAATGAGCAGTTCTTC.

The chain has TRBV5-4 and TRBJ1-4; 8 bases match TRBD1. Looked up from germline, CDR1 is SGHNT and CDR2 is YYREEE (reference sequence). The CDR3 extends over 15 amino acids. Unmatched junction bases numbered 5, after V lost 2 bases and J lost 5 bases. This CDR3 is CASSFNRGINEKLFF. CDR3 nucleotide sequence: TGTGCCAGCAGCTTTAACAGGGGGATAAATGAAAAACTGTTTTTT.

V is TRBV7-2 and J is TRBJ2-7; 11 bases fit TRBD2. Trimming at V came to 4 bases and at J to 7 bases, leaving 9 bases not matched to a gene. This CDR3 comprises 15 residues. Germline values: CDR1 SGHTA, CDR2 FQGNSA. The CDR3 nucleotides are TGTGCCAGCAGCTATAGCGGGAGGGCCCAGCAAGAGCAGTACTTC. This codes for CASSYSGRAQQEQYF.

This clone came up a few times. The CDR3: CASSSYRGGETQYF. CDR3 DNA: TGTGCCAGCAGCTCCTACAGGGGAGGGGAGACCCAGTACTTC. The chain carries TRBV11-2 and TRBJ2-5; D possibly uses TRBD1 or TRBD2 (7 bases each). V was pared by 4 bases and J by 5 bases, with 14 bases between. The CDR3 length is 14 residues. Germline V gives CDR1 SGHAT, CDR2 FQNNGV.

This clone was counted only a few times. The chain combines TRBV20-1 with TRBJ2-7; D might be TRBD1 or TRBD2, each matching 6 bases. The V gene's germline CDR1 is DFQATT and CDR2 SNEGSKA (reference sequence). The ends were cut back, 3 bases at V and 3 bases at J, with 15 bases in the middle. CDR3 size: 14 residues. In DNA form, the CDR3 reads TGCAGTGCTAGCCCGGGGGCGACTTACTACGAGCAGTACTTC. Residues: CSASPGATYYEQYF.

About this clone itself: Here the CDR3 omits its conserved ending phenylalanine or tryptophan, so a read error is the likely source. The DNA is omitted, as the CDR3 cannot be located on it reliably, and the CDR3 follows TCRdb's listing. The chain couples TRBV11-3 to TRBJ1-1; TRBD1 is the table's D call and was not checked against the DNA. Germline V CDR1 and CDR2: SGHNT, YENEEA. A total of 14 residues make up the CDR3, ends included. The CDR3 loop is CASSLAGGAAEACC.

This clone is medium-sized within its sample. The V call is TRBV28, the J call TRBJ2-5, with 11 bases identical to TRBD2. The CDR3 consists of 14 residues. J gave up 5 bases and V 6 bases, and 5 bases lay outside the gene matches. CDR1 and CDR2 (germline): MDHEN, SYDVKM. CDR3 DNA: TGTGCCAGCAGGCGACTAGCGGGATTTGAGACCCAGTACTTC. Translating gives CASRRLAGFETQYF.